Listed here are 22 T cell receptor beta chains from one sample, sequenced in a study of post-analysis software for immune sequencing data. TCR beta libraries were prepared from cDNA with unique molecular identifiers. One entry per CDR3 protein results from TCRdb running MiXCR on the PCR reads. Among about 460,000 distinct CDR3 sequences, over 35% were seen once, and the ten largest hold about an eighth. Which antigens these TCRs recognize remains unknown. Study-level findings and limits: TRBV5-6, TRBV5-1 and TRBV20-1 were among roughly five TRBV segments more frequent in patients than controls.

Specimen: blood. Receptors originate from a girl under 18 with multiple sclerosis.

J is TRBJ2-1 and V is TRBV9; 10 nucleotides match TRBD1. The V and J ends lost 4 bases and 5 bases, in that order; junction bases with no gene match: 12. The CDR3 is 17 residues long. Per the germline V gene, CDR1 is SGDLS and CDR2 is YYNGEE. CDR3 nucleotide sequence: TGTGCCAGCAGCACCCAAAAGACAGGGGGCACGAACAATGAGCAGTTCTTC. This translates into CASSTQKTGGTNNEQFF.

CDR3 in amino acids: CSVGDTQYF. The CDR3 region has the DNA TGCAGCGTTGGGGATACGCAGTATTTT. The chain uses TRBV29-1 and TRBJ2-3; D unclear. The CDR3 totals 9 residues. Germline-derived CDR1 and CDR2 are SQVTM and ANQGSEA. Trimming stripped 4 bases from V and 6 bases from J, with 2 bases between.

This clonotype occurred a few times. The chain uses TRBV5-1 and TRBJ2-5; 9 nucleotides align to TRBD1. V lost 0 bases to trimming and J lost 3 bases; unmatched junction nucleotides: 3. Germline V gives CDR1 SGHRS, CDR2 YFSETQ. This CDR3 is built from 15 residues. CDR3: CASSLGDREEETQYF. For the CDR3, the DNA is TGCGCCAGCAGCTTGGGGGACAGGGAGGAAGAGACCCAGTACTTC.

Remarks on this clonotype: The junction departs from the called germline gene at one end, perhaps through a read error. V gene TRBV5-1 combines with J gene TRBJ2-5; D unresolved. The V gene's germline CDR1 is SGHRS and CDR2 YFSETQ. This CDR3 spans 16 amino acids. In DNA, the CDR3 is TGCGCCAGCGGCTTGGAGCTGGCGGAAGCCCAAGAGACCCAGTACTTC. This codes for CASGLELAEAQETQYF.

The rearrangement joins TRBV9 to TRBJ1-4; possibly TRBD1 for D (5 bases). CDR1 and CDR2 from the germline V gene are SGDLS and YYNGEE. V was trimmed by 0 bases and J by 0 bases, leaving 18 bases between them. The CDR3 spans 19 residues. As DNA, the CDR3 is TGTGCCAGCAGCGTAGCATCAGGGCCCCATCTAGCAACTAATGAAAAACTGTTTTTT. Protein sequence: CASSVASGPHLATNEKLFF. Full variable domain (remainder filled in from reference TRBV9 and TRBJ1-4): DSGVTQTPKHLITATGQRVTLRCSPRSGDLSVYWYQQSLDQGLQFLIQYYNGEERAKGNILERFSAQQFPDLHSELNLSSLELGDSALYFCASSVASGPHLATNEKLFFGSGTQLSVL.

This chain uses TRBV12-3 or TRBV12-4 with TRBJ2-3; D gene ambiguous. The germline V and J ends were trimmed by 5 bases and 4 bases, with 10 bases remaining between them. The CDR3 has 13 residues. CDR3 in DNA: TGTGCCAGCAGTATGTGGTCCCCAGATACGCAGTATTTT. The encoded protein is CASSMWSPDTQYF.

The V gene is TRBV20-1, the J gene TRBJ2-7, with 9 bases fitting TRBD2. This CDR3 has 14 residues. Germline V lookup: CDR1 DFQATT, CDR2 SNEGSKA (reference sequence). V gave up 3 bases and J gave up 5 bases; unmatched junction bases: 8. CDR3 nucleotide sequence: TGCAGTGCTAGGAGCGGGCTAGCGGGAAACGAGCAGTACTTC. Protein product: CSARSGLAGNEQYF.

This chain uses TRBV7-2 with TRBJ2-5, with D unclear. The V gene's germline CDR1 is SGHTA and CDR2 FQGNSA. The CDR3 contains 14 residues. V dropped 4 bases and J dropped 2 bases, with 11 bases sitting between them. CDR3 bases: TGTGCCAGCAGCTCTGTCAGCTGGCAAGAGACCCAGTACTTC. Its translation: CASSSVSWQETQYF. The whole variable domain, remainder taken from reference TRBV7-2 and TRBJ2-5, is GAGVSQSPSNKVTEKGKDVELRCDPISGHTALYWYRQSLGQGLEFLIYFQGNSAPDKSGLPSDRFSAERTGGSVSTLTIQRTQQEDSAVYLCASSSVSWQETQYFGPGTRLLVL.

The chain recombines TRBV29-1 with TRBJ1-5; D unresolved. V dropped 4 bases and J dropped 2 bases, with 15 bases sitting between them. This CDR3 is 15 amino acids long. Germline CDR1 is SQVTM and CDR2 is ANQGSEA. The CDR3 here is CSVVVGGNGNQPQHF. CDR3 DNA sequence: TGCAGCGTTGTTGTGGGAGGCAACGGCAATCAGCCCCAGCATTTT.

This chain's CDR3 is CASSYSGRDRDEQFF. In DNA, the CDR3 is TGTGCCAGCAGTTACTCAGGCAGGGATCGGGATGAGCAGTTCTTC. The rearrangement joins TRBV6-5 to TRBJ2-1, with a weak D call TRBD1 (5 bases). The germline V and J ends were trimmed by 0 bases and 8 bases, with 14 bases remaining between them. Germline V lookup: CDR1 MNHEY, CDR2 SVGAGI. The CDR3 contains 15 residues.

This clonotype has a handful of counts. The gene calls are TRBV20-1 and TRBJ2-3, with D possibly being TRBD1 or TRBD2 (5 bases each). The CDR3 spans 13 residues. Germline CDR1 and CDR2: DFQATT and SNEGSKA (reference sequence). Trimming stripped 3 bases from V and 4 bases from J, with 11 bases between. The CDR3 coding sequence is TGCAGTGCTAGGGCAGGGAGCGCAGATACGCAGTATTTT. This encodes CSARAGSADTQYF.

The chain couples TRBV20-1 to TRBJ1-4; tentative D call: TRBD1 (5 bases). The V gene lost 8 bases and the J gene lost 6 bases, with 22 bases spanning the gap. Germline-derived CDR1 and CDR2 are DFQATT and SNEGSKA (reference sequence). The CDR3 covers 15 residues. The CDR3 is CSTLPGGGVYEKLFF. CDR3 bases: TGCAGTACACTCCCCGGCGGAGGGGTTTATGAAAAACTGTTTTTT.

This clonotype was picked up a small number of times. This chain uses TRBV29-1 with TRBJ2-3; weak D call: TRBD1 (6 bases). Germline CDR1 reads SQVTM; CDR2 reads ANQGSEA. Between the trimmed V and J ends, which lost 7 bases and 2 bases, there was a span of 16 bases. The CDR3 totals 14 residues. CDR3 nucleotide sequence: TGCAGCGCCCTGCCAAGGACAGTCACAGATACGCAGTATTTT. This sequence encodes CSALPRTVTDTQYF.

The table lists this clonotype with a few counts. V and J are TRBV5-1 and TRBJ2-1; 11 bases fit TRBD2. V lost 4 bases to trimming and J lost 3 bases; unmatched junction nucleotides: 6. The CDR3 sequence is 16 residues long. Germline CDR1 reads SGHRS; CDR2 reads YFSETQ. As DNA, the CDR3 is TGCGCCAGCAGCGGGTTTAGCGGGAGGGTCTACAATGAGCAGTTCTTC. This translates into CASSGFSGRVYNEQFF.

This clonotype was counted only a few times. The V gene is TRBV6-5, the J gene TRBJ2-5; TRBD2 aligns across 11 bases. In germline, CDR1 is MNHEY, CDR2 SVGAGI. This CDR3 has 14 residues. Trimming removed 2 bases from V and 4 bases from J; junction bases left unmatched: 0. The CDR3: CASSYTSGRETQYF. The CDR3 nucleotides are TGTGCCAGCAGTTACACTAGCGGGAGAGAGACCCAGTACTTC.

This clonotype was observed at least ten times. V gene TRBV12-3 or TRBV12-4 combines with J gene TRBJ2-7; 9 bases agree with TRBD1. The CDR3 is made up of 15 amino acids. The junction had 1 base not matched to a gene; V was cut back by 1 base and J by 0 bases. CDR3 protein: CASSLGDRVSYEQYF. CDR3 nucleotides: TGTGCCAGCAGTTTAGGGGACAGGGTCTCCTACGAGCAGTACTTC.

The rearrangement links TRBV12-3 or TRBV12-4 to TRBJ1-4; D is unclear. This CDR3 has 15 residues. Trimming removed 2 bases from V and 0 bases from J, with 7 bases in between. CDR3 bases: TGTGCCAGCAGTTTATACGAAGCAACTAATGAAAAACTGTTTTTT. It yields the protein CASSLYEATNEKLFF.

This sequence joins TRBV18 and TRBJ2-7; D ambiguous. The CDR3 is 11 residues long. The germline V gene encodes CDR1 KGHSH and CDR2 LQKENI. With 3 bases removed from V and 5 bases from J, the gap between germline ends came to 5 bases. The CDR3 nucleotides are TGTGCCAGCTCACCGGCCCACGAGCAGTACTTC. This translates into CASSPAHEQYF.

This clonotype came up a few times. The chain recombines TRBV20-1 with TRBJ2-4; 7 bases match TRBD1. The assigned J gene may be wrong: the sequence end matches TRBJ2-7 better. The CDR3 spans 16 residues. CDR1 is DFQATT, CDR2 SNEGSKA, per germline (reference sequence). CDR3: CSARDPRDRAPYEQYF. The DNA of the CDR3 is TGCAGTGCTCGGGACCCCCGGGACAGAGCCCCCTACGAGCAGTACTTC.

This clonotype showed up just a few times. The chain combines TRBV29-1 with TRBJ2-1; 10 bases fit TRBD1. Germline CDR1 SQVTM, CDR2 ANQGSEA. Trimming at V came to 7 bases and at J to 5 bases, leaving 5 bases not matched to a gene. The CDR3 totals 13 residues. CDR3 residues: CSDGTGDDNEQFF. Here the CDR3 DNA reads TGCAGCGACGGGACAGGGGATGACAATGAGCAGTTCTTC.

This chain joins TRBV6-1 and TRBJ2-1; TRBD2 matches 11 bases. The CDR3 runs 16 residues. Trimming at V came to 6 bases and at J to 9 bases, leaving 13 bases not matched to a gene. Germline CDR1 reads MNHNS; CDR2 reads SASEGT. The DNA of the CDR3 is TGTGCCAGCAGCCGCGGGTGGCTAGCGGGAGGTGGTGAGCAGTTCTTC. Its protein product is CASSRGWLAGGGEQFF.

The gene calls are TRBV5-1 and TRBJ2-3, with 7 positions matching TRBD2. Trimming at V came to 2 bases and at J to 12 bases, leaving 15 bases not matched to a gene. From germline, CDR1 is SGHRS and CDR2 YFSETQ. This CDR3 has 15 amino acids. The DNA of the CDR3 is TGCGCCAGCAGCTTCGGGACTCAACGGGGGGAGACCCAGTATTTT. Translation: CASSFGTQRGETQYF.